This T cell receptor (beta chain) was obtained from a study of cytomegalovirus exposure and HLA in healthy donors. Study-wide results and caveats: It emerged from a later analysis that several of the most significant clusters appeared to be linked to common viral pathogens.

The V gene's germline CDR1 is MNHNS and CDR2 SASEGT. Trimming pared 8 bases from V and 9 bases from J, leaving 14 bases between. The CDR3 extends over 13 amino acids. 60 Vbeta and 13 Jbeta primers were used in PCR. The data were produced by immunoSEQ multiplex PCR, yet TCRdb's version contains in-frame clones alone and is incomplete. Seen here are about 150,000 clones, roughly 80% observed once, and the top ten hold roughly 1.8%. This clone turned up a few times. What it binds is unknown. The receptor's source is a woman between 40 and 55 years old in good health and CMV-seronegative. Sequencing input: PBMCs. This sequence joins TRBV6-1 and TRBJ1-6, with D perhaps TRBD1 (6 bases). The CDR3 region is CASRTVVASPLHF. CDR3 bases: TGTGCCAGCCGGACAGTAGTGGCTTCACCCCTCCACTTT.